The 13 T cell receptor beta chains presented below share a single source sample, sequenced in a study of blood T cell repertoires in COVID-19. Using immunoSEQ multiplex PCR, the repertoire was profiled, and TCRdb retains in-frame clones only, with some absent. The sample carries approximately 200,000 clones, around 75% recorded once. Sequencing was carried out using peripheral blood. Source of these receptors: a woman aged 40 to 50 with COVID-19, enrolled during active disease.

The J gene is TRBJ2-1, the V gene TRBV11-2; no reliable D call. V lost 1 base and J 8 bases, leaving 6 bases between the germline ends. The CDR3 totals 12 residues. CDR1 is SGHAT, CDR2 FQNNGV, per germline. CDR3 sequence (DNA): TGTGCCAGCAGCTTAGGTGGAGATGAGCAGTTCTTC. Its protein product is CASSLGGDEQFF.

V gene TRBV7-2 combines with J gene TRBJ1-4; D possibly corresponds to TRBD1 (5 bases). The CDR3 is 13 residues long. V was cut by 5 bases and J by 4 bases, with 8 bases left in between. Germline CDR1 is SGHTA and CDR2 is FQGNSA. CDR3 protein: CASSPGGNEKLFF. CDR3 bases: TGTGCCAGCAGCCCCGGGGGTAATGAAAAACTGTTTTTT.

This sequence joins TRBV13 and TRBJ1-4; 9 positions agree with TRBD1. With 4 bases clipped from V and 2 bases from J, the junction kept 2 bases outside the gene matches. CDR1 and CDR2 (germline): PRHDT, FYEKMQ (reference sequence). There are 15 residues in the CDR3. This CDR3 reads CASSSDRGTNEKLFF. Here the CDR3 DNA reads TGTGCCAGCAGCTCCGACAGGGGGACTAATGAAAAACTGTTTTTT.

The chain links TRBV7-9 to TRBJ1-2; 7 bases match TRBD1. CDR3 length: 14 residues. Germline V gene data show CDR1 as SEHNR and CDR2 as FQNEAQ (reference sequence). The V and J ends lost 5 bases and 0 bases, in that order; junction bases with no gene match: 3. CDR3 DNA sequence: TGTGCCAGCAGCATCGGACAGGCTAACTATGGCTACACCTTC. This gives the protein CASSIGQANYGYTF.

Ten or more counts support this clone. This sequence joins TRBV14 and TRBJ2-1; perhaps TRBD1 as D (5 bases). Germline CDR1 reads SGHDN; CDR2 reads FVKESK. V lost 0 bases to trimming and J lost 5 bases, with 20 bases between them. The CDR3 consists of 18 residues. The CDR3 DNA follows: TGTGCCAGCAGCCAAGATTTGGGGAAGCTGACAGAAAACAATGAGCAGTTCTTC. It yields the protein CASSQDLGKLTENNEQFF.

The genes are TRBV10-2 and TRBJ1-5, with 8 bases that match TRBD1. This CDR3 comprises 13 residues. J lost 6 bases, V lost 6 bases, and 4 bases had no gene match. Germline V CDR1 and CDR2: WSHSY, SAAADI. This chain's CDR3 is CASSHGQGQPQHF. DNA of the CDR3: TGCGCCAGCAGCCACGGACAGGGTCAGCCCCAGCATTTT.

This clone was picked up one time. The V and J genes are TRBV4-2 and TRBJ2-3; 10 nucleotides agree with TRBD2. The CDR3 consists of 17 residues. J lost 0 bases, V lost 1 base, and 4 bases had no gene match. Germline V lookup: CDR1 LGHNA, CDR2 YNFKEQ. DNA for the CDR3: TGTGCCAGCAGCCAAGGGGCTAGCGGGGGTAGCACAGATACGCAGTATTTT. This encodes CASSQGASGGSTDTQYF.

In nucleotides, the CDR3 is TGTGCCAGCAGCCAAGATCCTAGCGCAGATACGCAGTATTTT. Residues: CASSQDPSADTQYF. The chain uses TRBV4-2 and TRBJ2-3; the D gene is possibly TRBD2 (6 bases). Trimming left V 0 bases short and J 4 bases short, with 8 bases between. The CDR3 has 14 amino acids. The germline V gene encodes CDR1 LGHNA and CDR2 YNFKEQ.

The genes are TRBV6-1 and TRBJ2-7; D remains unclear. Trimming cost V 1 base and J 4 bases, with 14 bases left between them. The CDR3 runs to 15 residues. The germline CDR1 and CDR2 sequences are MNHNS and SASEGT. The CDR3 here is CASSEGAPHEYEQYF. CDR3 DNA: TGTGCCAGCAGTGAAGGCGCTCCCCACGAGTACGAGCAGTACTTC.

The chain combines TRBV18 with TRBJ2-3; D is possibly TRBD2 (6 bases). V was clipped by 8 bases and J by 0 bases, with 12 bases between them. The V gene's germline CDR1 is KGHSH and CDR2 LQKENI. The CDR3 runs to 14 residues. CDR3 region: CASTLAFSTDTQYF. The DNA of the CDR3 is TGTGCCAGCACCCTAGCGTTTAGCACAGATACGCAGTATTTT. Combining the CDR3 with reference TRBV18 and TRBJ2-3 gives the whole variable domain NAGVMQNPRHLVRRRGQEARLRCSPMKGHSHVYWYRQLPEEGLKFMVYLQKENIIDESGMPKERFSAEFPKEGPSILRIQQVVRGDSAAYFCASTLAFSTDTQYFGPGTRLTVL.

V gene TRBV7-9 combines with J gene TRBJ1-6, with D maybe TRBD1 (6 bases). Germline-derived CDR1 and CDR2 are SEHNR and FQNEAQ (reference sequence). V was clipped by 0 bases and J by 10 bases, with 13 bases between them. The CDR3 spans 15 residues. DNA for the CDR3: TGTGCCAGCAGCTTAGCGTCAGGGGATCGGTCACCCCTCCACTTT. It specifies CASSLASGDRSPLHF.

This clone was recorded a few times. J is TRBJ2-2 and V is TRBV6-5, with D possibly TRBD2 on 6 matching bases. Per germline, CDR1 MNHEY and CDR2 SVGAGI. Trimming pared 10 bases from V and 3 bases from J, leaving 15 bases between. The CDR3 extends over 14 amino acids. CDR3 region: CATRDGTYTGELFF. As DNA, the CDR3 is TGTGCCACCCGAGACGGGACTTACACCGGGGAGCTGTTTTTT.

The chain uses TRBV24-1 and TRBJ2-7; D unresolved. The V gene's germline CDR1 is KGHDR and CDR2 SFDVKD. The length of the CDR3 is 13 residues. Trimming left V 3 bases short and J 5 bases short, with 10 bases between. CDR3 protein: CATSDGHQDEQYF. CDR3 in DNA: TGTGCCACCAGTGATGGGCACCAGGACGAGCAGTACTTC.